These 18 T cell receptor beta chains came from one sample sequenced in a study of liver allograft versus peripheral blood T cells (dated by TCRdb to 2019 to 2021). About the full investigation: The study compared T cell receptor repertoires found within transplanted livers against repertoires in the peripheral blood of liver transplant recipients.

TCRdb names Illumina MiSeq as the instrument used. Clones were called with MiXCR by TCRdb after fastp trimmed the public reads at Q25, and only in-frame beta chains were retained. Entries that share a CDR3 protein sequence are merged under the most common genes and DNA. For this sample there are 15,000 or so distinct CDR3 sequences; 22% appear just once. The ten biggest clones cover approximately 12% of the sample. These receptors were collected from a human patient who had a liver transplant. After a transplant, certain T cells may trace back to the graft donor.

This clonotype was observed a few times. The chain uses TRBV24-1 and TRBJ1-3; perhaps TRBD1 as D (6 bases). V was cut by 4 bases and J by 0 bases, with 9 bases left in between. The CDR3 consists of 15 residues. The germline gives CDR1 KGHDR, CDR2 SFDVKD. DNA for the CDR3: TGTGCCACCAGTGACCCAGGGGACTCTGGAAACACCATATATTTT. This encodes CATSDPGDSGNTIYF.

By sample fraction, this clonotype is medium-sized (0.01 to 0.1%). V gene TRBV10-3 combines with J gene TRBJ2-2; D is unresolved. This CDR3 contains 13 residues. Germline V gene data show CDR1 as ENHRY and CDR2 as SYGVKD. Deletions cut 3 bases from V and 7 bases from J, with 9 bases between. The CDR3 DNA follows: TGTGCCATCAGTGAACGGACGGGCGGGGAGCTGTTTTTT. This translates into CAISERTGGELFF.

This clonotype was counted at least ten times. The chain uses TRBV6-5 and TRBJ1-1; TRBD1 matches 7 bases. J lost 4 bases, V lost 6 bases, and 5 bases had no gene match. CDR3 size: 13 residues. Germline V gene lookup returns CDR1 MNHEY and CDR2 SVGAGI. CDR3 coding DNA: TGTGCCAGCAGGACAACAGGGGTCACTGAAGCTTTCTTT. Translation gives CASRTTGVTEAFF.

A few counts support this clonotype. J is TRBJ2-2 and V is TRBV20-1, with D possibly matching TRBD1 (6 bases). CDR1 DFQATT and CDR2 SNEGSKA come from the germline V gene (reference sequence). The V end was cut by 2 bases, the J end by 3 bases, with 16 bases between. There are 16 residues in the CDR3. CDR3 loop: CSARKTGLRDTGELFF. The DNA of the CDR3 is TGCAGTGCTAGAAAAACAGGGTTACGGGACACCGGGGAGCTGTTTTTT.

By share of the sample, this clonotype is medium-sized. The rearrangement links TRBV29-1 to TRBJ1-1; TRBD1 might be the D (6 bases). There are 13 residues in the CDR3. Trimming left V 7 bases short and J 1 base short, with 13 bases between. The germline CDR1 and CDR2 sequences are SQVTM and ANQGSEA. The CDR3 is CSAQRTANTEAFF. The CDR3 nucleotides read TGCAGCGCCCAACGGACAGCGAACACTGAAGCTTTCTTT.

This clonotype was counted many times. The rearrangement uses TRBV5-6 and TRBJ1-2; 8 positions agree with TRBD1. Trimming removed 6 bases from V and 5 bases from J; junction bases left unmatched: 6. Germline CDR1 and CDR2: SGHDT and YYEEEE. The CDR3 loop spans 13 amino acids. CDR3 coding DNA: TGTGCCAGCATAGGACAGGGAAGATATGGCTACACCTTC. This codes for CASIGQGRYGYTF.

Sample share makes this clonotype medium-sized. The V call is TRBV6-1, the J call TRBJ1-1, with TRBD1 identical over 9 bases. The CDR3 is 15 amino acids. Germline V gives CDR1 MNHNS, CDR2 SASEGT. With 5 bases clipped from V and 0 bases from J, the junction kept 4 bases outside the gene matches. The CDR3 loop is CASSRRTGVNTEAFF. The CDR3 DNA follows: TGTGCCAGCAGTAGAAGGACAGGGGTGAACACTGAAGCTTTCTTT.

The chain is built from TRBV5-6 and TRBJ2-7; D possibly corresponds to TRBD1 (5 bases). The length of the CDR3 is 14 residues. V dropped 1 base and J dropped 2 bases, with 10 bases sitting between them. The germline gives CDR1 SGHDT, CDR2 YYEEEE. The CDR3 DNA sequence: TGTGCCAGCAGCTTGTCAGGGATTACCTACGAGCAGTACTTC. This encodes CASSLSGITYEQYF.

This clonotype has just a few counts. The V gene is TRBV28, the J gene TRBJ1-2, with TRBD1 matching 11 bases. Per the germline V gene, CDR1 is MDHEN and CDR2 is SYDVKM. J was trimmed by 6 bases and V by 6 bases; bases with no gene match: 3. The length of the CDR3 is 13 residues. DNA of the CDR3: TGTGCCAGCAGCGGGACAGGGGGTAATGGCTACACCTTC. It encodes CASSGTGGNGYTF.

This clonotype was seen only a few times. The chain recombines TRBV6-1 with TRBJ2-3; the D gene is possibly TRBD2 (5 bases). V was cut by 5 bases and J by 5 bases, with 8 bases left in between. CDR3 length equals 12 residues. Germline CDR1 MNHNS, CDR2 SASEGT. CDR3 in amino acids: CASSFSGDTQYF. CDR3 coding DNA: TGTGCCAGCAGTTTCAGCGGAGATACGCAGTATTTT.

This clonotype has a count of ten or more. V is TRBV6-5 and J is TRBJ2-7; 10 bases agree with TRBD1. V gave up 5 bases and J gave up 6 bases; unmatched junction bases: 7. The CDR3 consists of 14 residues. Germline V gene sequence: CDR1 MNHEY, CDR2 SVGAGI. In nucleotides, the CDR3 is TGTGCCAGCAGTCTTGCCGGGACAGGGGCCGAGCAGTACTTC. This encodes CASSLAGTGAEQYF.

The chain is built from TRBV5-5 and TRBJ2-3, with 8 positions matching TRBD2. The germline gives CDR1 SGHKS, CDR2 YYEKEE (reference sequence). This CDR3 comprises 16 residues. With V trimmed by 5 bases and J by 1 base, 9 bases remained unmatched. The CDR3 DNA reads as TGTGCCAGCAGACCCCCCGGGGGGGAAGGCACAGATACGCAGTATTTT. Translation: CASRPPGGEGTDTQYF. Based on the CDR3 plus reference TRBV5-5 and TRBJ2-3, the full variable domain is DAGVTQSPTHLIKTRGQQVTLRCSPISGHKSVSWYQQVLGQGPQFIFQYYEKEERGRGNFPDRFSARQFPNYSSELNVNALLLGDSALYLCASRPPGGEGTDTQYFGPGTRLTVL.

This clonotype showed up just a few times. The J gene is TRBJ1-4, the V gene TRBV6-1; no clear D. Germline assignment: CDR1 MNHNS and CDR2 SASEGT. Trimming removed 5 bases at V and 4 bases at J, with 11 bases between. The CDR3 runs to 14 residues. Here the CDR3 reads CASSSRIDNEKLFF. In nucleotides, the CDR3 is TGTGCCAGCAGTTCCAGGATTGATAATGAAAAACTGTTTTTT.

J is TRBJ2-3 and V is TRBV19; 7 bases match TRBD2. This CDR3 is 14 amino acids long. Per the germline V gene, CDR1 is LNHDA and CDR2 is SQIVND (reference sequence). V lost 3 bases to trimming and J lost 5 bases; unmatched junction nucleotides: 5. As DNA, the CDR3 is TGTGCCAGTAGTATCGACGGGACTAAAGATACGCAGTATTTT. Translated, it gives CASSIDGTKDTQYF.

This clonotype was counted at least ten times. DNA of the CDR3: TGTGCCAGCAGTTTATCTGCGGGTAGTCGTCTTGCCGGGGAGCTGTTTTTT. This encodes CASSLSAGSRLAGELFF. The chain links TRBV27 to TRBJ2-2, with TRBD2 as a possible D gene (5 bases). V lost 0 bases, J lost 6 bases, and 17 bases lay in between. The CDR3 contains 17 residues. Germline CDR1 and CDR2: MNHEY and SMNVEV (reference sequence).

This clonotype ranks as medium-sized. This chain connects TRBV6-6 to TRBJ2-2, with no clear D. The CDR3 covers 9 residues. CDR1 and CDR2 from the germline V gene are MNHNY and SVGAGI (reference sequence). Trimming took off 11 bases at V and 7 bases at J, with 5 bases between the two ends. The CDR3 DNA follows: TGTGCCGCCGGCGGGGAGCTGTTTTTT. This codes for CAAGGELFF.

The rearrangement joins TRBV12-3 or TRBV12-4 to TRBJ2-1; D ambiguous. V lost 5 bases and J lost 8, with 16 bases in between. This CDR3 has 14 residues. The CDR3 coding sequence is TGTGCCAGCAGTCTCGATCCAGGCATCGATGAGCAGTTCTTC. The encoded protein is CASSLDPGIDEQFF.

This clonotype was detected many times. The chain carries TRBV7-2 and TRBJ2-3; 10 nucleotides agree with TRBD2. J gave up 2 bases and V 2 bases, and 13 bases lay outside the gene matches. The CDR3 sequence is 19 residues long. CDR1 is SGHTA and CDR2 is FQGNSA in the germline V gene. The CDR3 DNA reads as TGTGCCAGCAGCTTACGCTTGGCTAGCGGGAGATTAGACACAGATACGCAGTATTTT. Its protein product is CASSLRLASGRLDTDTQYF.